Below are 21 T cell receptor beta chains sequenced from a single sample in a study of blood T cell repertoires in COVID-19 (TCRdb year 2020). The library was produced with the immunoSEQ multiplex PCR assay. TCRdb obtained this table from immuneACCESS and retained in-frame rearrangements with V and J assigned. These tables miss some clones; where compared with another copy, unresolved V genes account for less than half of the shortfall, and the remainder is unexplained. This sample is represented by about 75,000 clones; roughly 90% of them were singletons. Of the sample, 2% to 3% is held by the ten largest clones. Sequencing used peripheral blood. These receptors all come from a human donor in a cohort sampled during active COVID-19.

The rearrangement joins TRBV10-3 to TRBJ1-2; unclear D gene. Germline loops: CDR1 ENHRY, CDR2 SYGVKD. The CDR3 spans 10 residues. V lost 7 bases and J lost 4, with 4 bases in between. The DNA of the CDR3 is TGTGCCATCACTTCCTATGGCTACACCTTC. Translation: CAITSYGYTF.

The rearrangement joins TRBV5-1 to TRBJ1-2; no definite D call. CDR1 is SGHRS and CDR2 is YFSETQ in the germline V gene. This CDR3 is built from 12 residues. Deletions cut 7 bases from V and 5 bases from J, with 12 bases between. The CDR3 nucleotides are TGCGCCAGCTCCGGGGTGGGATATGGCTACACCTTC. Amino acids: CASSGVGYGYTF.

The chain couples TRBV5-1 to TRBJ1-3, with no clear D. Trimming removed 3 bases at V and 0 bases at J, with 10 bases between. CDR3 length: 15 residues. Germline V gives CDR1 SGHRS, CDR2 YFSETQ. CDR3 loop: CASSYSGNSGNTIYF. CDR3 DNA sequence: TGCGCCAGCAGCTACTCGGGGAACTCTGGAAACACCATATATTTT.

The chain couples TRBV7-6 to TRBJ2-3; possible D gene TRBD1, 8 bases. From germline, CDR1 is SGHVS and CDR2 FNYEAQ. The length of the CDR3 is 16 residues. Trimming cost V 5 bases and J 1 base, with 16 bases left between them. CDR3 region: CASSPDRAGGTDTQYF. The DNA for the CDR3 is TGTGCCAGCAGCCCGGACAGGGCGGGGGGCACAGATACGCAGTATTTT.

The chain employs TRBV6-5 and TRBJ1-6, with D perhaps TRBD1 (6 bases). CDR1 MNHEY and CDR2 SVGAGI come from the germline V gene. The V gene lost 0 bases and the J gene lost 5 bases, with 11 bases spanning the gap. The CDR3 totals 16 residues. The CDR3 sequence is CASSYSLAGDNSPLHF. Here the CDR3 DNA reads TGTGCCAGCAGTTACTCGCTGGCAGGGGATAATTCACCCCTCCACTTT.

The chain joins TRBV5-6 to TRBJ2-3, with 9 nucleotides matching TRBD2. With 0 bases clipped from V and 6 bases from J, the junction kept 11 bases outside the gene matches. CDR3 size: 17 residues. Germline assignment: CDR1 SGHDT and CDR2 YYEEEE. The CDR3 reads CASSLGPASGMRDTQYF. CDR3 DNA sequence: TGTGCCAGCAGCTTGGGTCCGGCTAGCGGGATGAGGGATACGCAGTATTTT.

The chain employs TRBV28 and TRBJ1-6, with a tentative D call TRBD1 (6 bases). Germline V lookup: CDR1 MDHEN, CDR2 SYDVKM. The CDR3 spans 15 residues. V lost 11 bases, J lost 10 bases, and 24 bases lay in between. CDR3 DNA sequence: TGTGCCCGCGGGCGGGGGGCTGGGGCGGTATCACCCCTCCACTTT. Translation gives CARGRGAGAVSPLHF.

The sample holds one count of this clone. J is TRBJ2-3 and V is TRBV11-2, with 9 bases matching TRBD1. This CDR3 region has 15 residues. CDR1 SGHAT and CDR2 FQNNGV come from the germline V gene. V shed 7 bases and J 2 bases; nucleotides not matched to a gene: 7. The CDR3 region is CASTLGQGYTDTQYF. The CDR3 DNA sequence: TGTGCCAGCACTCTTGGACAGGGGTACACAGATACGCAGTATTTT.

This chain connects TRBV3-1 (or the pseudogene TRBV3-2) to TRBJ2-7; weak D call: TRBD2 (6 bases). Germline CDR1 reads LGHDT; CDR2 reads YNNKEL (reference sequence). Trimming stripped 4 bases from V and 3 bases from J, with 25 bases between. The CDR3 runs to 18 residues. The CDR3 loop reads CASSRQEVPGTTSYEQYF. The CDR3 DNA reads TGTGCCAGCAGCCGCCAAGAGGTCCCCGGGACGACTAGCTACGAGCAGTACTTC.

Concerning this clone: The same CDR3 also results from other DNA sequences found in this sample. The chain joins TRBV5-4 to TRBJ2-2; TRBD1 matches at 9 bases. CDR1 and CDR2 (germline): SGHNT, YYREEE (reference sequence). The CDR3 spans 13 residues. J gave up 8 bases and V 9 bases, and 8 bases lay outside the gene matches. DNA of the CDR3: TGTGCCATCCAACCGACAGGGGGAGGGGAGCTGTTTTTT. As protein: CAIQPTGGGELFF.

This clone showed up just once. The chain has TRBV19 and TRBJ2-4, with TRBD2 identical over 8 bases. V lost 7 bases and J lost 8; bases outside the gene matches: 7. The V gene's germline CDR1 is LNHDA and CDR2 SQIVND (reference sequence). The CDR3 covers 13 residues. Here the CDR3 reads CASTRGGVDIQYF. The CDR3 DNA reads TGTGCCAGTACCCGGGGGGGGGTTGACATTCAGTACTTC.

The chain employs TRBV5-6 and TRBJ1-6; tentative D call: TRBD1 (6 bases). Looked up from germline, CDR1 is SGHDT and CDR2 is YYEEEE. There are 16 residues in the CDR3. Deletions cut 4 bases from V and 2 bases from J, with 13 bases between. CDR3 nucleotide sequence: TGTGCCAGCAGCGGCGACAGGAAGGCCTATAATTCACCCCTCCACTTT. Protein product: CASSGDRKAYNSPLHF.

V gene TRBV2 combines with J gene TRBJ2-5; TRBD2 agrees at 14 bases. J was trimmed by 5 bases and V by 10 bases; bases with no gene match: 9. Germline lookup yields CDR1 SNHLY and CDR2 FYNNEI. The CDR3 totals 15 residues. CDR3 loop: CATVRTSGRWETQYF. Here the CDR3 DNA reads TGTGCCACAGTCAGGACTAGCGGGAGGTGGGAGACCCAGTACTTC.

V and J are TRBV9 and TRBJ2-3, with 9 bases fitting TRBD2. Germline V gene sequence: CDR1 SGDLS, CDR2 YYNGEE. The junction had 8 bases not matched to a gene; V was cut back by 2 bases and J by 1 base. This CDR3 contains 17 residues. The CDR3 is CASSVSARGGGTDTQYF. For the CDR3, the DNA is TGTGCCAGCAGCGTTAGCGCGCGGGGGGGAGGCACAGATACGCAGTATTTT. Together with reference TRBV9 and TRBJ2-3, the CDR3 gives the full variable domain: DSGVTQTPKHLITATGQRVTLRCSPRSGDLSVYWYQQSLDQGLQFLIQYYNGEERAKGNILERFSAQQFPDLHSELNLSSLELGDSALYFCASSVSARGGGTDTQYFGPGTRLTVL.

The chain carries TRBV5-8 and TRBJ1-1, with 8 bases identical to TRBD1. J lost 0 bases, V lost 4 bases, and 5 bases had no gene match. Germline V lookup: CDR1 SGHTS, CDR2 YDEGEE. The CDR3 covers 15 residues. The DNA for the CDR3 is TGTGCCAGCAGCCGTCGGACAGGGCTGAACACTGAAGCTTTCTTT. Its protein is CASSRRTGLNTEAFF.

V gene TRBV5-1 combines with J gene TRBJ1-6, with unresolved D. This CDR3 region has 14 residues. V gave up 0 bases and J gave up 6 bases, with 7 bases separating them. Germline-derived CDR1 and CDR2 are SGHRS and YFSETQ. The CDR3 loop is CASSLDSLNSPLHF. As DNA, the CDR3 is TGCGCCAGCAGCTTGGACAGCCTTAATTCACCCCTCCACTTT.

This chain links TRBV11-2 with TRBJ1-1, with D maybe TRBD1 (6 bases). Trimming took 4 bases from V and 2 from J, leaving 11 bases between them. The CDR3 length is 14 residues. CDR1 is SGHAT and CDR2 is FQNNGV in the germline V gene. In nucleotides, the CDR3 is TGTGCCAGCAGCTACAGGGTTGAAAACACTGAAGCTTTCTTT. This sequence encodes CASSYRVENTEAFF.

This chain joins TRBV30 and TRBJ1-2; D remains ambiguous. The CDR3 runs to 13 residues. Germline CDR1 GTSNPN, CDR2 SVGIG (reference sequence). V was clipped by 2 bases and J by 7 bases, with 14 bases between them. CDR3 nucleotide sequence: TGTGCCTGGAGTAACCTGCGGGATGCTGGCTACACCTTC. It specifies CAWSNLRDAGYTF.

V and J are TRBV7-2 and TRBJ1-1, with 10 bases matching TRBD1. Per the germline V gene, CDR1 is SGHTA and CDR2 is FQGNSA. CDR3 size: 17 residues. The V segment lost 4 bases and the J segment 1 base; nucleotides outside the gene matches: 9. The CDR3 DNA sequence: TGTGCCAGCAGCTCACCGGGACAGGGGATCCCGAACACTGAAGCTTTCTTT. Its protein is CASSSPGQGIPNTEAFF. Based on the CDR3 plus reference TRBV7-2 and TRBJ1-1, the full variable domain is GAGVSQSPSNKVTEKGKDVELRCDPISGHTALYWYRQSLGQGLEFLIYFQGNSAPDKSGLPSDRFSAERTGGSVSTLTIQRTQQEDSAVYLCASSSPGQGIPNTEAFFGQGTRLTVV.

The CDR3 DNA reads TGTGCCACCAGTGATGGAACAGTTCGCGGGGGTAACTATGGCTACACCTTC. Translating gives CATSDGTVRGGNYGYTF. The chain has TRBV24-1 and TRBJ1-2, with D possibly TRBD1 on 5 matching bases. Germline-derived CDR1 and CDR2 are KGHDR and SFDVKD. The CDR3 has 17 residues. Trimming removed 3 bases from V and 1 base from J, with 17 bases in between.

This clone was observed a single time. The chain uses TRBV11-3 and TRBJ2-1; TRBD2 matches 12 bases. The germline CDR1 and CDR2 sequences are SGHNT and YENEEA. V gave up 0 bases and J gave up 9 bases; unmatched junction bases: 6. The CDR3 is 16 residues long. CDR3 sequence reads: CASSLDPSGGAVEQFF. DNA of the CDR3: TGTGCCAGCAGCTTAGATCCTAGCGGGGGGGCAGTTGAGCAGTTCTTC.